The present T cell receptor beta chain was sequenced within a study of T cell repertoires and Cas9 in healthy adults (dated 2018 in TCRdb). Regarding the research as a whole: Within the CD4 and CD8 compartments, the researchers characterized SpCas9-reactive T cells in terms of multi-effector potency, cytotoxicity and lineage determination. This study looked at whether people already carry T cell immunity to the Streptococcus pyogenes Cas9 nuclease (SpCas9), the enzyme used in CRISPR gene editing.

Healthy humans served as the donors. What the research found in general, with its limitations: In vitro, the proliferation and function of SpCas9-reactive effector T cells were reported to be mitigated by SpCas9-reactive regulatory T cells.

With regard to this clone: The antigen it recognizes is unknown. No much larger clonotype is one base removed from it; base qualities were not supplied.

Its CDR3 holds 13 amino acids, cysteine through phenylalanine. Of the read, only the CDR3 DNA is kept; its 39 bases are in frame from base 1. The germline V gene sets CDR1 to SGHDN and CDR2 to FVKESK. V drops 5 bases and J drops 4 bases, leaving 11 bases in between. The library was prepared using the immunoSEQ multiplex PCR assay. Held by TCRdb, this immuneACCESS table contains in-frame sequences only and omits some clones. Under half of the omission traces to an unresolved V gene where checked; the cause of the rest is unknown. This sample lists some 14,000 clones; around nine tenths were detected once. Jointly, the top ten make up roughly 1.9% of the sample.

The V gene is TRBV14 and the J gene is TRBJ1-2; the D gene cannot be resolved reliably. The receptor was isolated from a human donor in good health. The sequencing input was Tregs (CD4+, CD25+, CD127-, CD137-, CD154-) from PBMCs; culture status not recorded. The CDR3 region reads CASSRAEFYGYTF. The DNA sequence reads TGTGCCAGCAGCAGGGCGGAGTTCTATGGCTACACCTTC.